This T cell receptor beta chain stems from a study of blood T cell repertoires in COVID-19. TCRdb's copy holds only in-frame clones and misses some; the assay was immunoSEQ multiplex PCR. The data contain 95,000 to 150,000 clones, about 85% of them seen just once; the ten biggest clones take up approximately 11%. CDR1 is MNHEY, CDR2 SMNVEV, per germline (reference sequence). This CDR3 has 15 residues. V dropped 6 bases and J dropped 8; count of bases not matched to a gene: 12. Sequenced input: peripheral blood. The V and J genes are TRBV27 and TRBJ1-2, with 10 nucleotides matching TRBD1. The sequence was obtained from a man aged 80 or over with acute or convalescent COVID-19. CDR3 amino acids: CASRPSGTGASGYTF. The CDR3 DNA is TGTGCCAGCAGACCTTCCGGGACAGGGGCCTCGGGCTACACCTTC.